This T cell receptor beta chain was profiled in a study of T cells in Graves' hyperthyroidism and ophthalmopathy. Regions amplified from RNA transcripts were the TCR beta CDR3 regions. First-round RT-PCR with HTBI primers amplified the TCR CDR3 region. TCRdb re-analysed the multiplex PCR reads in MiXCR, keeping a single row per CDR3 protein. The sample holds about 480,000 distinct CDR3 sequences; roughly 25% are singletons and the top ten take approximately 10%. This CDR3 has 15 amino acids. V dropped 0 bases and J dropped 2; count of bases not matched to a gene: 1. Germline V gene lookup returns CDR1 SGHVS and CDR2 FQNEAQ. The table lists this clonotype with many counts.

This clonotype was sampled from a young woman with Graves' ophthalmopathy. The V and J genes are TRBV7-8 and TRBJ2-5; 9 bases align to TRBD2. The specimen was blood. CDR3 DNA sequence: TGTGCCAGCAGCTTAGCGCGGGGGGGGCAAGAGACCCAGTACTTC. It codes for CASSLARGGQETQYF.